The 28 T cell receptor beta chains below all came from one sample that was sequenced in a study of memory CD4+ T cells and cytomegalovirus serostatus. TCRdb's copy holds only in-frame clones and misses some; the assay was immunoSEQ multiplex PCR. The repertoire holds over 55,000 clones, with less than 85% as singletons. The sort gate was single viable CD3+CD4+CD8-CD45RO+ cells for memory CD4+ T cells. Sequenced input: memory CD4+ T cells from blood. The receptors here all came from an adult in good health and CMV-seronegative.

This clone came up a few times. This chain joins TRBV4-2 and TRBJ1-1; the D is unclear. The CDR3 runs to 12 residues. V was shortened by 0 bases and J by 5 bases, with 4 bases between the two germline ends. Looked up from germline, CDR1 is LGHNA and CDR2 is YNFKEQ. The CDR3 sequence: CASSQDGTEAFF. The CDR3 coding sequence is TGTGCCAGCAGCCAAGATGGTACTGAAGCTTTCTTT.

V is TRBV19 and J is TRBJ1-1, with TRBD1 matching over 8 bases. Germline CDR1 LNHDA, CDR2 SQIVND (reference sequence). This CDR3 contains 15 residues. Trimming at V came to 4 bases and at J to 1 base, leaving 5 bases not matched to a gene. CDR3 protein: CASSRKGQGNTEAFF. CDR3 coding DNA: TGTGCCAGTAGTAGGAAAGGACAGGGGAACACTGAAGCTTTCTTT.

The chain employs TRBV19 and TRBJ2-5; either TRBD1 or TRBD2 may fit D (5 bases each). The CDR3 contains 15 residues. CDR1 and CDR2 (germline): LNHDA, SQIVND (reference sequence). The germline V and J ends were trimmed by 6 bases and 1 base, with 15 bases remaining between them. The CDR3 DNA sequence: TGTGCCAGTAGCGAGACGACCGGGACCCAAGAGACCCAGTACTTC. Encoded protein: CASSETTGTQETQYF.

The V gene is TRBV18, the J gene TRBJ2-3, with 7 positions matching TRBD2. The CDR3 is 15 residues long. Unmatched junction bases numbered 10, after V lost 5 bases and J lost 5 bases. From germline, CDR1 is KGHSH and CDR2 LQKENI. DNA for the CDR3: TGTGCCAGCTCATCTCTAGCGGAGGTGAGAGATACGCAGTATTTT. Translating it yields CASSSLAEVRDTQYF.

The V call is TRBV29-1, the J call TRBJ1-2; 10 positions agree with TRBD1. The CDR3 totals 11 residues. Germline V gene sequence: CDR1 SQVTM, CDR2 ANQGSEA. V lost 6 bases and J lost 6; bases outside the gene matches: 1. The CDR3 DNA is TGCAGCGTGGACAGGGGGGATGGCTACACCTTC. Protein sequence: CSVDRGDGYTF.

CDR3 loop: CARSGGGSYNEQFF. In nucleotides, the CDR3 is TGTGCACGGTCTGGCGGGGGGTCCTACAATGAGCAGTTCTTC. The chain links TRBV12-2 to TRBJ2-1; TRBD2 is the table's D call and was not checked against the DNA. TRBV12-2 is classified as a pseudogene. The length of the CDR3 is 14 residues.

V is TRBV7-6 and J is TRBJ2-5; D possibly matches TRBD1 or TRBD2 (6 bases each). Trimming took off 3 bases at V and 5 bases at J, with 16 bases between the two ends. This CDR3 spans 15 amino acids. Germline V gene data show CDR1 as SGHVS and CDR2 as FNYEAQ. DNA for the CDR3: TGTGCCAGCAGCTTGACGGGGGCACGGGTGGAGACCCAGTACTTC. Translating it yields CASSLTGARVETQYF.

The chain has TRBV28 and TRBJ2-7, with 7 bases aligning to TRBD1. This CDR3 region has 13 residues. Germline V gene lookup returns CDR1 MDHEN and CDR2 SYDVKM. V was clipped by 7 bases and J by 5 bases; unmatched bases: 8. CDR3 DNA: TGTGCCAGCACCCTATCCGGACAGGACGAGCAGTACTTC. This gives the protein CASTLSGQDEQYF.

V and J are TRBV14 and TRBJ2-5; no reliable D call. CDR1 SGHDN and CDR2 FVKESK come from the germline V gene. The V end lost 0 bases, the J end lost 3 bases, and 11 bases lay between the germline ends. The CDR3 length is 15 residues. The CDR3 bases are TGTGCCAGCAGCCAAGATCGTTGGGCAGAAGAGACCCAGTACTTC. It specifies CASSQDRWAEETQYF.

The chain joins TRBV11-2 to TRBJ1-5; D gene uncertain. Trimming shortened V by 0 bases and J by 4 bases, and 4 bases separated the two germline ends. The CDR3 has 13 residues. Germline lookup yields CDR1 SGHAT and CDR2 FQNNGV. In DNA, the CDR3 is TGTGCCAGCAGCTTAGAACGAAATCAGCCCCAGCATTTT. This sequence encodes CASSLERNQPQHF.

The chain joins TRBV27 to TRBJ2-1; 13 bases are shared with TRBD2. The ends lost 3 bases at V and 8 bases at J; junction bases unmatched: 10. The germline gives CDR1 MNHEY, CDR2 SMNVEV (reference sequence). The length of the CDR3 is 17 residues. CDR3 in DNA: TGTGCCAGCAGTTTCGGGACTAGCGGGAACAGTATCTATGAGCAGTTCTTC. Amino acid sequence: CASSFGTSGNSIYEQFF.

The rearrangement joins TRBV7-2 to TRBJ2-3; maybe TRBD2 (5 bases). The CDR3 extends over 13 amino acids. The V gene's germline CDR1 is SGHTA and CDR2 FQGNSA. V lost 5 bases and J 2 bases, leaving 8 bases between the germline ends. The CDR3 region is CASSRRITDTQYF. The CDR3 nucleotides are TGTGCCAGCAGCCGGAGGATCACAGATACGCAGTATTTT.

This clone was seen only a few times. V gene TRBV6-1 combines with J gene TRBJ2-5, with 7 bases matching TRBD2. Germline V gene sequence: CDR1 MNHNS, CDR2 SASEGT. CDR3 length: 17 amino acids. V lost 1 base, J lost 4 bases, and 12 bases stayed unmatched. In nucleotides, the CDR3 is TGTGCCAGCAGTGAAGTCTCATGGGGAGGGGCTGGAGAGACCCAGTACTTC. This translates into CASSEVSWGGAGETQYF.

CDR3: CASSLGPRQGDNQPQHF. For the CDR3, the DNA is TGCGCCAGCAGCTTGGGCCCGAGACAGGGGGATAATCAGCCCCAGCATTTT. This chain connects TRBV5-1 to TRBJ1-5; 9 positions agree with TRBD1. Germline CDR1 is SGHRS and CDR2 is YFSETQ. This CDR3 region has 17 residues. V lost 0 bases to trimming and J lost 4 bases; unmatched junction nucleotides: 8.

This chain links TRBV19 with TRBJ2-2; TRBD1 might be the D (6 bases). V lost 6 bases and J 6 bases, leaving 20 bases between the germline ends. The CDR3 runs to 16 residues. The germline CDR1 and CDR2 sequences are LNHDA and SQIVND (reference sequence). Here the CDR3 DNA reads TGTGCCAGTAGGGATCGACAGGCAATAGATTCCGGGGAGCTGTTTTTT. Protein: CASRDRQAIDSGELFF.

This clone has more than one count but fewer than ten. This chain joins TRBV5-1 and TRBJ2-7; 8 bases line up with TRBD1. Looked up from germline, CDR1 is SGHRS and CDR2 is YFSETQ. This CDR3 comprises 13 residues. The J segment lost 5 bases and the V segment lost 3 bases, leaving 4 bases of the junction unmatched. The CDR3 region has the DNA TGCGCCAGCAGCTGGACAGGGTTTAACGAGCAGTACTTC. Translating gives CASSWTGFNEQYF.

The CDR3 here is CATSTSRETQYF. Here the CDR3 DNA reads TGTGCCACCTCGACTAGCAGGGAGACCCAGTACTTC. The chain employs TRBV10-3 and TRBJ2-5, with TRBD2 matching 7 bases. CDR3 length: 12 residues. Per the germline V gene, CDR1 is ENHRY and CDR2 is SYGVKD. Trimming cost V 10 bases and J 5 bases; bases outside gene matches: 7.

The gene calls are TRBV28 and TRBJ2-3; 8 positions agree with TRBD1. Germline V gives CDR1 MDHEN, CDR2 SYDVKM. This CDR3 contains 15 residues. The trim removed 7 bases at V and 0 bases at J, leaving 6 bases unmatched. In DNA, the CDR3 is TGTGCCAGCAACAGGGGGATCTCTAGCACAGATACGCAGTATTTT. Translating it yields CASNRGISSTDTQYF.

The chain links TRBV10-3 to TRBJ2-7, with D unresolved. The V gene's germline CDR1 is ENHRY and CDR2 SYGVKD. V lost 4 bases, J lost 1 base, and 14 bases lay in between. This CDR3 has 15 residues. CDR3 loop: CAISVRAQVSYEQYF. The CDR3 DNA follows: TGTGCCATCAGTGTTCGGGCTCAAGTATCCTACGAGCAGTACTTC.

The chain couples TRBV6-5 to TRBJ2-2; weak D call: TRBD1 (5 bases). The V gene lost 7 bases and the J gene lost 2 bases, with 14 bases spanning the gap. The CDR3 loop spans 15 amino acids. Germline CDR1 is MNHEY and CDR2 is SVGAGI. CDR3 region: CASKSGNINTGELFF. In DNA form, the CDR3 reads TGTGCCAGCAAGTCAGGGAACATTAACACCGGGGAGCTGTTTTTT.

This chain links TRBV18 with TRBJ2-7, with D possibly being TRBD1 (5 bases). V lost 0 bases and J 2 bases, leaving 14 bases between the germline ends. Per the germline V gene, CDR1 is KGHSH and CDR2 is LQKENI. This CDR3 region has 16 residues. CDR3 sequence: CASSPPGYGQTYEQYF. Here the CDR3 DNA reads TGTGCCAGCTCACCACCTGGATACGGACAAACCTACGAGCAGTACTTC.

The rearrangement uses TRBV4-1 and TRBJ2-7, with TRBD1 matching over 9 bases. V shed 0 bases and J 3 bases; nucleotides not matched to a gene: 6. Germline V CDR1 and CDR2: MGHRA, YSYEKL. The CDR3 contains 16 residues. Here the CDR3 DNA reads TGCGCCAGCAGCCAAGAGAGACAGGGGGGCGTCTACGAGCAGTACTTC. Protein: CASSQERQGGVYEQYF.

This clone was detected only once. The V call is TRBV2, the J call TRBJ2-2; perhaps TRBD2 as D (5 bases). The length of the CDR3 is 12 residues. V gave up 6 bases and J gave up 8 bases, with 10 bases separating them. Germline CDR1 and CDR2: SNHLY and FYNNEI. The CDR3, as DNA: TGTGCCAGCAGAGCTAGCCCTGGGGAGCTGTTTTTT. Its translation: CASRASPGELFF.

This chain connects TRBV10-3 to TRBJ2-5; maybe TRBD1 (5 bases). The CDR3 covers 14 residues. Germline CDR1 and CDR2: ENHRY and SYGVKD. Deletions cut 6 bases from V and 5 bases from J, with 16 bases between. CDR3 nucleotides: TGTGCCATCAGCCCCCGGCAGGGATCGGAGACCCAGTACTTC. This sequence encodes CAISPRQGSETQYF.

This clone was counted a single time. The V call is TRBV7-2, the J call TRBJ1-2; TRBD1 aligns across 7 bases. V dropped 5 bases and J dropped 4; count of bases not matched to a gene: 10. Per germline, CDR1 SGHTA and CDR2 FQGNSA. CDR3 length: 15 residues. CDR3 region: CASSVSGTASYGYTF. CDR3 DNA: TGTGCCAGCAGCGTCTCCGGGACAGCTTCCTATGGCTACACCTTC.

This chain's CDR3 is CASSQNRDTEAFF. The CDR3 DNA reads TGTGCCAGCAGCCAGAACAGGGACACTGAAGCTTTCTTT. V gene TRBV4-2 combines with J gene TRBJ1-1; perhaps TRBD1 as D (6 bases). In germline, CDR1 is LGHNA, CDR2 YNFKEQ. The length of the CDR3 is 13 residues. V dropped 3 bases and J dropped 3 bases, with 8 bases sitting between them.

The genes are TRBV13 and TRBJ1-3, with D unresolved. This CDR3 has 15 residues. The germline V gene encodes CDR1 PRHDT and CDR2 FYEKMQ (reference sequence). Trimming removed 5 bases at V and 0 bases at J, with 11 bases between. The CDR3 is CASSPTDTSGNTIYF. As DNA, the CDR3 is TGTGCCAGCAGCCCAACAGACACCTCTGGAAACACCATATATTTT.

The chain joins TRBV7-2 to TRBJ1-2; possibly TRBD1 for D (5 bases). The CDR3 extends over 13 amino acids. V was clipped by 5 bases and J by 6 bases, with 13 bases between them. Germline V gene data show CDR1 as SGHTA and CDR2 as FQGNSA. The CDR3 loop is CASSPRRGNGYTF. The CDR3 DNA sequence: TGTGCCAGCAGCCCGCGGAGGGGCAATGGCTACACCTTC.